This passage covers 18 T cell receptor beta chains from one sample sequenced in a study of shared clonotypes between healthy human individuals. Using immunoSEQ multiplex PCR, the repertoire was profiled, and TCRdb retains in-frame clones only, with some absent. Of about 680,000 clones listed, approximately 90% were seen once; the top ten hold 24%. Terminally differentiated effector memory CD45RA+ cells were excluded from the naive CD8 cells, which were CD45RO-negative and positively selected for CCR7. The sample taken for sequencing was naive CD8+ T cells sorted from blood. The receptors derive from a man aged 25-45 years in good health.

The chain has TRBV15 and TRBJ2-7; 12 bases line up with TRBD2. V lost 3 bases, J lost 1 base, and 1 base stayed unmatched. This CDR3 spans 15 amino acids. CDR1 and CDR2 (germline): LNHNV, YYDKDF (reference sequence). Written as DNA, the CDR3 is TGTGCCACCAGCAGGGGACTAGCGGGTTCCTACGAGCAGTACTTC. Its translation is CATSRGLAGSYEQYF.

This chain uses TRBV6-6 with TRBJ2-1; tentatively, D is TRBD2 (5 bases). The V end lost 4 bases, the J end lost 8 bases, and 15 bases lay between the germline ends. The CDR3 runs 14 residues. Germline V lookup: CDR1 MNHNY, CDR2 SVGAGI (reference sequence). The CDR3 sequence: CASSFSRGLDEQFF. CDR3 DNA sequence: TGTGCCAGCAGTTTCAGTAGAGGGTTGGATGAGCAGTTCTTC.

The V and J genes are TRBV7-3 and TRBJ2-1; 9 bases match TRBD1. V was pared by 3 bases and J by 1 base, with 4 bases of the junction left unmatched. The CDR3 totals 16 residues. Germline values: CDR1 SGHTA, CDR2 FQGTGA. CDR3 DNA sequence: TGTGCCAGCAGCTTGGGACAGGGCGGGTCCTACAATGAGCAGTTCTTC. Its protein product is CASSLGQGGSYNEQFF.

The chain recombines TRBV27 with TRBJ2-2; 7 nucleotides align to TRBD1. Trimming took 7 bases from V and 4 from J; bases not matched to a gene: 3. The CDR3 is 13 residues long. Germline CDR1 reads MNHEY; CDR2 reads SMNVEV (reference sequence). CDR3 loop: CASISGGTGELFF. As DNA, the CDR3 is TGTGCCAGCATCTCAGGGGGCACCGGGGAGCTGTTTTTT.

In DNA, the CDR3 is TGTGCCAGCATCAATGAGGGACCCCGGGATCAGCCCCAGCATTTT. Translated: CASINEGPRDQPQHF. The genes are TRBV6-6 and TRBJ1-5; perhaps TRBD1 as D (5 bases). The V end lost 7 bases, the J end lost 5 bases, and 18 bases lay between the germline ends. The CDR3 runs 15 residues. Germline V CDR1 and CDR2: MNHNY, SVGAGI (reference sequence).

The J gene is TRBJ2-7, the V gene TRBV4-1, with 16 bases lining up with TRBD2. V dropped 5 bases and J dropped 7; count of bases not matched to a gene: 2. The germline CDR1 and CDR2 sequences are MGHRA and YSYEKL. The CDR3 extends over 14 amino acids. This CDR3 reads CASSKGLAGGEQYF. As DNA, the CDR3 is TGCGCCAGCAGCAAGGGACTAGCGGGGGGGGAGCAGTACTTC.

This clone was counted only a few times. This chain uses TRBV6-1 with TRBJ2-7, with 11 bases identical to TRBD1. Germline lookup yields CDR1 MNHNS and CDR2 SASEGT. V dropped 5 bases and J dropped 7; count of bases not matched to a gene: 7. CDR3 length equals 14 residues. The CDR3 spells CASSTGQGALEQYF. The CDR3 region has the DNA TGTGCCAGCAGTACCGGACAGGGGGCGCTTGAGCAGTACTTC.

The J gene is TRBJ2-5, the V gene TRBV28; 7 positions agree with TRBD2. With V trimmed by 7 bases and J by 7 bases, 9 bases remained unmatched. Germline lookup yields CDR1 MDHEN and CDR2 SYDVKM. This CDR3 contains 13 residues. The CDR3 is CASNLRGEGTQYF. DNA for the CDR3: TGTGCCAGCAACCTCCGGGGGGAAGGGACCCAGTACTTC. Together with reference TRBV28 and TRBJ2-5, the CDR3 gives the full variable domain: DVKVTQSSRYLVKRTGEKVFLECVQDMDHENMFWYRQDPGLGLRLIYFSYDVKMKEKGDIPEGYSVSREKKERFSLILESASTNQTSMYLCASNLRGEGTQYFGPGTRLLVL.

This chain uses TRBV5-5 with TRBJ2-1; D is unresolved. This CDR3 has 14 amino acids. Germline V gene lookup returns CDR1 SGHKS and CDR2 YYEKEE (reference sequence). Trimming removed 0 bases from V and 6 bases from J, with 10 bases in between. CDR3 nucleotide sequence: TGTGCCAGCAGCTTGGGAATTGATCGCAATGAGCAGTTCTTC. Its protein is CASSLGIDRNEQFF.

The sample holds a few counts of this clone. The V and J genes are TRBV13 and TRBJ2-1; TRBD2 matches at 11 bases. The germline CDR1 and CDR2 sequences are PRHDT and FYEKMQ (reference sequence). The V and J ends lost 5 bases and 9 bases, in that order; junction bases with no gene match: 3. The CDR3 length is 13 residues. CDR3 sequence reads: CASSALAGVEQFF. CDR3 coding DNA: TGTGCCAGCAGCGCACTAGCGGGAGTTGAGCAGTTCTTC.

The chain uses TRBV30 and TRBJ1-5; D call uncertain. The CDR3 totals 16 residues. Germline assignment: CDR1 GTSNPN and CDR2 SVGIG (reference sequence). Trimming took off 4 bases at V and 0 bases at J, with 16 bases between the two ends. The CDR3 sequence: CAWNLGDPVSNQPQHF. DNA of the CDR3: TGTGCCTGGAATCTCGGAGATCCAGTTAGCAATCAGCCCCAGCATTTT.

J is TRBJ2-1 and V is TRBV7-9; D unclear. Germline loops: CDR1 SEHNR, CDR2 FQNEAQ (reference sequence). Trimming left V 3 bases short and J 7 bases short, with 10 bases between. This CDR3 spans 13 amino acids. CDR3 sequence reads: CASSFLKHNEQFF. The DNA for the CDR3 is TGTGCCAGCAGCTTTCTGAAACATAATGAGCAGTTCTTC. The full variable domain, completed using reference TRBV7-9 and TRBJ2-1, is DTGVSQNPRHKITKRGQNVTFRCDPISEHNRLYWYRQTLGQGPEFLTYFQNEAQLEKSRLLSDRFSAERPKGSFSTLEIQRTEQGDSAMYLCASSFLKHNEQFFGPGTRLTVL.

The CDR3: CATSRAPSGQGTDTQYF. The CDR3, as DNA: TGTGCCACCAGCAGAGCTCCTAGCGGGCAAGGCACAGATACGCAGTATTTT. The chain has TRBV15 and TRBJ2-3; 8 bases line up with TRBD2. Germline assignment: CDR1 LNHNV and CDR2 YYDKDF (reference sequence). This CDR3 comprises 17 residues. The trim removed 1 base at V and 1 base at J, leaving 7 bases unmatched.

The chain couples TRBV7-9 to TRBJ1-1; 10 nucleotides align to TRBD1. Germline lookup yields CDR1 SEHNR and CDR2 FQNEAQ (reference sequence). The CDR3 loop spans 17 amino acids. V gave up 1 base and J gave up 4 bases; unmatched junction bases: 9. For the CDR3, the DNA is TGTGCCAGCAGCTTAGTGTCTCGGACAGGGGGAGCCACTGAAGCTTTCTTT. Amino acids: CASSLVSRTGGATEAFF.

The chain uses TRBV20-1 and TRBJ2-1, with 7 bases matching TRBD1. The CDR3 loop spans 11 amino acids. Germline loops: CDR1 DFQATT, CDR2 SNEGSKA (reference sequence). V lost 7 bases to trimming and J lost 4 bases; unmatched junction nucleotides: 1. CDR3 sequence: CSGGQYNEQFF. CDR3 DNA: TGCAGTGGGGGACAGTACAATGAGCAGTTCTTC.

The chain has TRBV29-1 and TRBJ2-2; 13 bases match TRBD2. J was trimmed by 6 bases and V by 6 bases; bases with no gene match: 10. The germline V gene has CDR1 SQVTM and CDR2 ANQGSEA. The CDR3 is made up of 16 amino acids. CDR3 sequence: CSVVPTSGRAAGELFF. The CDR3, as DNA: TGCAGCGTAGTGCCTACTAGCGGGAGGGCGGCCGGGGAGCTGTTTTTT.

The V call is TRBV5-4, the J call TRBJ2-1; D call uncertain. Germline V CDR1 and CDR2: SGHNT, YYREEE (reference sequence). The CDR3 contains 12 residues. V lost 2 bases, J lost 8 bases, and 8 bases lay in between. The CDR3 DNA sequence: TGTGCCAGCAGCTTTCGAGTGGATGAGCAGTTCTTC. This gives the protein CASSFRVDEQFF.

The chain has TRBV9 and TRBJ2-5; D might be TRBD1 or TRBD2, each matching 6 bases. The germline V and J ends were trimmed by 5 bases and 2 bases, with 22 bases remaining between them. CDR3 length: 17 residues. The germline gives CDR1 SGDLS, CDR2 YYNGEE. The CDR3 here is CASSSSEEGVLQETQYF. The CDR3 DNA follows: TGTGCCAGCAGTTCCTCCGAGGAGGGGGTCCTACAAGAGACCCAGTACTTC.